This TCR beta chain was found in a study of blood T cell repertoires in COVID-19. Background on the study: PBMCs, B-cell-depleted T cells, or T cells provided the cDNA or gDNA that made up the material.

Sequenced by immunoSEQ multiplex PCR; TCRdb stores in-frame clones only, minus some. The table lists fewer than 400,000 clones, 90% of them singletons. The study recruited people aged roughly 18 to 100 years across approximately 24 US areas. Germline assignment: CDR1 SGHRS and CDR2 YFSETQ. This CDR3 is built from 16 residues. V lost 10 bases and J 5 bases, leaving 27 bases between the germline ends. The source is a woman in her thirties who had been exposed to COVID-19. Material for sequencing was PBMCs or T cells enriched from blood (not recorded which). This chain connects TRBV5-1 to TRBJ2-5; maybe TRBD2 (7 bases). In DNA form, the CDR3 reads TGCGCCCGTTCCGAGGGACTCGCGGGGGCGGGGGAGACCCAGTACTTC. Protein sequence: CARSEGLAGAGETQYF. The complete variable domain, with remaining parts taken from reference TRBV5-1 and TRBJ2-5, reads KAGVTQTPRYLIKTRGQQVTLSCSPISGHRSVSWYQQTPGQGLQFLFEYFSETQRNKGNFPGRFSGRQFSNSRSEMNVSTLELGDSALYLCARSEGLAGAGETQYFGPGTRLLVL.